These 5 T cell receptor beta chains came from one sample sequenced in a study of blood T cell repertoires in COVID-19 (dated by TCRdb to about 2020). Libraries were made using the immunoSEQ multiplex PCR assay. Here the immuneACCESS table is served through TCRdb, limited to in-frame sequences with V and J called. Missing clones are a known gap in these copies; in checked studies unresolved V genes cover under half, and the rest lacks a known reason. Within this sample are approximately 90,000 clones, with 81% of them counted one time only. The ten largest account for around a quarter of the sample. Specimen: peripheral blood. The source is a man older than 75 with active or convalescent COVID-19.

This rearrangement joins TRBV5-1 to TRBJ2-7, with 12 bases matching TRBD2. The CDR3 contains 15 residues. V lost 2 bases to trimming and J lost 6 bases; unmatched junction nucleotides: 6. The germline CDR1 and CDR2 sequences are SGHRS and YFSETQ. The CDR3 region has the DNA TGCGCCAGCAGCTTTGCCAGGACTAGCGGGGCCGAGCAGTACTTC. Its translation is CASSFARTSGAEQYF.

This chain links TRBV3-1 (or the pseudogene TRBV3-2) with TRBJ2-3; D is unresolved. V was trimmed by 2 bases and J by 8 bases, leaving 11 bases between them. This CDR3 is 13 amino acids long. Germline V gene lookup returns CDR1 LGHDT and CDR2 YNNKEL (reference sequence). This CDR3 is CASSQNSIPTQYF. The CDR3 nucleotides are TGTGCCAGCAGCCAAAACTCTATCCCTACGCAGTATTTT.

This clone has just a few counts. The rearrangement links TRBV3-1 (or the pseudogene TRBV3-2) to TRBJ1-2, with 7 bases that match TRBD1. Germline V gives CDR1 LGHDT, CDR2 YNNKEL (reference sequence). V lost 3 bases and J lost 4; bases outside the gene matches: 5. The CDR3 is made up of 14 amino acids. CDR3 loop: CASSQGTDFYGYTF. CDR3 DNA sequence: TGTGCCAGCAGCCAGGGGACAGATTTCTATGGCTACACCTTC.

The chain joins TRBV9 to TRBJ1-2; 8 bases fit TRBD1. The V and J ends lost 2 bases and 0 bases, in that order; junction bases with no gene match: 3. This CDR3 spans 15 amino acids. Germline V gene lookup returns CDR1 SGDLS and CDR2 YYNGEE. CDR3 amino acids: CASSVGTGPNYGYTF. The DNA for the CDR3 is TGTGCCAGCAGCGTTGGGACAGGACCTAACTATGGCTACACCTTC.

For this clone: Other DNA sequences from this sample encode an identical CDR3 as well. The CDR3 DNA sequence: TGTGCCAGCAGCAGAAACACCGGGGAGCTGTTTTTT. Translating gives CASSRNTGELFF. This chain connects TRBV12-3 or TRBV12-4 to TRBJ2-2; unclear D gene. The CDR3 has 12 residues. V shed 6 bases and J shed 2 bases, with 4 bases lying between them.